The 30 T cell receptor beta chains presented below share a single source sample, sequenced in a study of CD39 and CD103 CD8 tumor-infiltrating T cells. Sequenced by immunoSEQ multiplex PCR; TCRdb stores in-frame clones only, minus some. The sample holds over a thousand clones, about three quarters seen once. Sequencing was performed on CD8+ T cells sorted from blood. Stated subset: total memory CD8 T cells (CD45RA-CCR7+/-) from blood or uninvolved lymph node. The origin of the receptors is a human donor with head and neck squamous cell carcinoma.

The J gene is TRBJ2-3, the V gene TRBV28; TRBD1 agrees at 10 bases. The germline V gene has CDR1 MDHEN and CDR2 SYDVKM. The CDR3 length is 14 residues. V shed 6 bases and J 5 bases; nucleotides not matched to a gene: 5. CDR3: CASRGTGVEDTQYF. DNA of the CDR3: TGTGCCAGCAGGGGGACAGGGGTTGAAGATACGCAGTATTTT.

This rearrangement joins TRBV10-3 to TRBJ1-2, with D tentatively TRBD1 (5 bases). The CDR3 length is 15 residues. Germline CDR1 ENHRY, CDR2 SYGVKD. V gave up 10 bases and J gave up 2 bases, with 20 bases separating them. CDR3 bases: TGTGCCACCCAGGGCTTGAGACGGGAGAACTATGGCTACACCTTC. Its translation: CATQGLRRENYGYTF.

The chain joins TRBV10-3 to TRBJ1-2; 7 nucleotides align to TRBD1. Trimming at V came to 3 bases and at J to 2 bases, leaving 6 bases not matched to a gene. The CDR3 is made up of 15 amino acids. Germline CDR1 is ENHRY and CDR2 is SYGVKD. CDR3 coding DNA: TGTGCCATCAGTGAAAGGGAGGGGGCGAACTATGGCTACACCTTC. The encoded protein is CAISEREGANYGYTF.

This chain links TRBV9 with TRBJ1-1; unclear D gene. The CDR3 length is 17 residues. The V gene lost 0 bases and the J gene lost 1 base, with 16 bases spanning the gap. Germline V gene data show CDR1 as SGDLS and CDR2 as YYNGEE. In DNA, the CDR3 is TGTGCCAGCAGCGTAGCTTCGGGGTTTCGGGAGAACACTGAAGCTTTCTTT. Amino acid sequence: CASSVASGFRENTEAFF.

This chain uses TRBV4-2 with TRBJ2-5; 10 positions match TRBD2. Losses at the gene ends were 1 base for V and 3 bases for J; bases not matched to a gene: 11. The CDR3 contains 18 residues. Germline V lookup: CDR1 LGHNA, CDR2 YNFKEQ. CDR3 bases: TGTGCCAGCAGCCAAGGGGACAGCGGGGGGGCAATTGAAGAGACCCAGTACTTC. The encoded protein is CASSQGDSGGAIEETQYF.

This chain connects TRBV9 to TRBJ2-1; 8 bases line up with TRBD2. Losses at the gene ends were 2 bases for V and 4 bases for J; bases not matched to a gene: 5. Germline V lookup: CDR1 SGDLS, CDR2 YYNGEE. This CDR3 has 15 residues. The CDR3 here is CASSVRGGPYNEQFF. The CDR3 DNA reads TGTGCCAGCAGCGTTCGCGGGGGGCCGTACAATGAGCAGTTCTTC.

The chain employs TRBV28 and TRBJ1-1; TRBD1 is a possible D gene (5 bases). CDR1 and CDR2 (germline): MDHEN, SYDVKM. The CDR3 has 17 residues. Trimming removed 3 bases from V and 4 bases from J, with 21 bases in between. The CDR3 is CASSLPGIILLGTEAFF. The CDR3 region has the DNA TGTGCCAGCAGTTTGCCAGGGATCATCCTTTTGGGCACTGAAGCTTTCTTT.

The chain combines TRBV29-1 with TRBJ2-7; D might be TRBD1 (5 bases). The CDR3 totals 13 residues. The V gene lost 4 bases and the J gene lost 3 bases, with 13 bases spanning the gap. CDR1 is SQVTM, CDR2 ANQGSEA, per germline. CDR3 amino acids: CSVGQGDSYEQYF. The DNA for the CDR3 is TGCAGCGTTGGGCAGGGTGATAGCTACGAGCAGTACTTC.

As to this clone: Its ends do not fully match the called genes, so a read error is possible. CDR3 bases: TGCGCCAGCAGCCAAGGGACAGGGAACACCGGGGAGCTGTTTTTT. Its translation: CASSQGTGNTGELFF. V and J are TRBV11-2 and TRBJ2-2; 8 nucleotides align to TRBD1. The CDR3 runs 15 residues. CDR1 SGHAT and CDR2 FQNNGV come from the germline V gene.

The CDR3 sequence: CSVIIGPYYEQYF. In DNA, the CDR3 is TGCAGCGTTATAATTGGGCCCTACTACGAGCAGTACTTC. This rearrangement joins TRBV29-1 to TRBJ2-7; D is uncertain. V lost 5 bases and J 3 bases, leaving 14 bases between the germline ends. CDR1 SQVTM and CDR2 ANQGSEA come from the germline V gene. The CDR3 contains 13 residues.

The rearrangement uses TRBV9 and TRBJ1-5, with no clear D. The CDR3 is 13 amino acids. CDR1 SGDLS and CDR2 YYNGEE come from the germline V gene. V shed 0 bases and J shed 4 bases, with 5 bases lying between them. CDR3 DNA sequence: TGTGCCAGCAGCGTAGCGGGGAATCAGCCCCAGCATTTT. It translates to CASSVAGNQPQHF. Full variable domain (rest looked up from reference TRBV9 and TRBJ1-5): DSGVTQTPKHLITATGQRVTLRCSPRSGDLSVYWYQQSLDQGLQFLIQYYNGEERAKGNILERFSAQQFPDLHSELNLSSLELGDSALYFCASSVAGNQPQHFGDGTRLSIL.

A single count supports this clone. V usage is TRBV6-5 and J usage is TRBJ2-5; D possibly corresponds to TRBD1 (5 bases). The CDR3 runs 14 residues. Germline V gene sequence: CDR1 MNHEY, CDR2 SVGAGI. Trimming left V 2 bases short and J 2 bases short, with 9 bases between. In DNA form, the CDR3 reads TGTGCCAGCAGTTACAATCCAGGGCAAGAGACCCAGTACTTC. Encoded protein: CASSYNPGQETQYF.

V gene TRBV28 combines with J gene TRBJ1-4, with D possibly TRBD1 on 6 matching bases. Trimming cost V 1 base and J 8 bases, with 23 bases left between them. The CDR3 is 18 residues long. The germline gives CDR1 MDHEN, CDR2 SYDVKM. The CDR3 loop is CASSLSRGQSEVREKLFF. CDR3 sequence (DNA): TGTGCCAGCAGTTTATCCCGGGGGCAGTCAGAGGTACGAGAAAAACTGTTTTTT. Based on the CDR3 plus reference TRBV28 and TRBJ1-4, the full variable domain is DVKVTQSSRYLVKRTGEKVFLECVQDMDHENMFWYRQDPGLGLRLIYFSYDVKMKEKGDIPEGYSVSREKKERFSLILESASTNQTSMYLCASSLSRGQSEVREKLFFGSGTQLSVL.

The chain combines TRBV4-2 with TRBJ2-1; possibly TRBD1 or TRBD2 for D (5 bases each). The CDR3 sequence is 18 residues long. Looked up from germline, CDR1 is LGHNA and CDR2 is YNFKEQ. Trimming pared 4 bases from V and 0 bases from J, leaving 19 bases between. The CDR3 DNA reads TGTGCCAGCAGCCCATGGACGGGGCAGGGCTTCTCCTACAATGAGCAGTTCTTC. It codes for CASSPWTGQGFSYNEQFF.

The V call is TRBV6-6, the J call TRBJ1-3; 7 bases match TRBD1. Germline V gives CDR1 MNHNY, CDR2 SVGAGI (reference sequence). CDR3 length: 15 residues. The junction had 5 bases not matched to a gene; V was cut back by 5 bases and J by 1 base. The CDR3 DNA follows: TGTGCCAGCAGTCACCCGACAGGGTCTGGAAACACCATATATTTT. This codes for CASSHPTGSGNTIYF.

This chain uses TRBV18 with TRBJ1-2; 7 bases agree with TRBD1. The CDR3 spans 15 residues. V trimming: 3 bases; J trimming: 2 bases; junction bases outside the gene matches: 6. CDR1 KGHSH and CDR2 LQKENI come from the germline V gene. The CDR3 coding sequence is TGTGCCAGCTCACCTACTAAGACAGGGAACTATGGCTACACCTTC. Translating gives CASSPTKTGNYGYTF.

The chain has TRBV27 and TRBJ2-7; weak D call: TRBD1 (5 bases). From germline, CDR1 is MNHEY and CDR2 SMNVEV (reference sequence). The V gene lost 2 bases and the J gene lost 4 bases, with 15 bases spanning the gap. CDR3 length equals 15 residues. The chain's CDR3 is CASSLGQGARYEQYF. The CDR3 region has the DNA TGTGCCAGCAGTTTAGGGCAGGGCGCTAGATACGAGCAGTACTTC.

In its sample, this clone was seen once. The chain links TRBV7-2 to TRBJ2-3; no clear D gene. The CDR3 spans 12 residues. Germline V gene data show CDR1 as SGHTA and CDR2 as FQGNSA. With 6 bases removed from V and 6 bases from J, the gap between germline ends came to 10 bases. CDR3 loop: CASRESGDTQYF. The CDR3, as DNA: TGTGCCAGCAGGGAGAGTGGGGATACGCAGTATTTT.

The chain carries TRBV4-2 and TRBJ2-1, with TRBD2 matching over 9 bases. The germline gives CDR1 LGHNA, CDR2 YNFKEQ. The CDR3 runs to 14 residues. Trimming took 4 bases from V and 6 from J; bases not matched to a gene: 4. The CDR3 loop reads CASSLGTSLNEQFF. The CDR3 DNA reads TGTGCCAGCAGCCTCGGGACTAGCCTCAATGAGCAGTTCTTC.

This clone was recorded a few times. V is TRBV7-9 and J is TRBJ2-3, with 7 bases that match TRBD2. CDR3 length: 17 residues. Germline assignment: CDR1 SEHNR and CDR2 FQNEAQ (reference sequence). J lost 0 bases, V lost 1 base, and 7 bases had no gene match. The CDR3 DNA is TGTGCCAGCAGCTTAGTGCGGGGGAGGGGTAGCACAGATACGCAGTATTTT. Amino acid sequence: CASSLVRGRGSTDTQYF.

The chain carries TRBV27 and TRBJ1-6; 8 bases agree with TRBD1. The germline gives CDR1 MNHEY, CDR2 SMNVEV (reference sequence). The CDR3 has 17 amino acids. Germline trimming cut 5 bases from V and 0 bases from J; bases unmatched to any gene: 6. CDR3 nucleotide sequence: TGTGCCAGCAGTCCAAGGACAGGGAGCTCCTATAATTCACCCCTCCACTTT. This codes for CASSPRTGSSYNSPLHF.

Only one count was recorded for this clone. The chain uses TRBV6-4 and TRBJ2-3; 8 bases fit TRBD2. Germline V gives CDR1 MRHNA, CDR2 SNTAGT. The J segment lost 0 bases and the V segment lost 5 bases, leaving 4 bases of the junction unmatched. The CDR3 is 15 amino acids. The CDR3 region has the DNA TGTGCCAGCAGTTCGGGGGGGTTGAGCACAGATACGCAGTATTTT. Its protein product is CASSSGGLSTDTQYF.

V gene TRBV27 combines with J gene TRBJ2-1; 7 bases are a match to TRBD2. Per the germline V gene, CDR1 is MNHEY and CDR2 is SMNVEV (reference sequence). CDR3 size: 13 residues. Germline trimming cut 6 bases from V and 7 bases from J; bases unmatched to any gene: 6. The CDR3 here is CASRPRGLNEQFF. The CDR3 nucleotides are TGTGCCAGCAGACCCCGGGGACTAAATGAGCAGTTCTTC.

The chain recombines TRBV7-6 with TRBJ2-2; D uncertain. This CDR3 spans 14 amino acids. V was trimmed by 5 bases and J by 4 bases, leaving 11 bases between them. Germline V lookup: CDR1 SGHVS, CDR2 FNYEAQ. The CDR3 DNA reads TGTGCCAGCAGCCCTGAGGCAGTCACCGGGGAGCTGTTTTTT. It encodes CASSPEAVTGELFF.

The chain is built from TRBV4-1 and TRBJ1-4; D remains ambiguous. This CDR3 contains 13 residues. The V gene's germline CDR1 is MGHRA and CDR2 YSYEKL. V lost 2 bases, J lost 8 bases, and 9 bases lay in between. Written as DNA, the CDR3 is TGCGCCAGCAGCCAAATGGAACGAGAAAAACTGTTTTTT. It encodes CASSQMEREKLFF.

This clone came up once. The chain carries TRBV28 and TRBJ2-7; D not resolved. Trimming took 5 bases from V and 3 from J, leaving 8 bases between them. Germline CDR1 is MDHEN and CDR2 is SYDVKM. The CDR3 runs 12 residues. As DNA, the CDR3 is TGTGCCAGCAGTAATAGTGGCTACGAGCAGTACTTC. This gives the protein CASSNSGYEQYF.

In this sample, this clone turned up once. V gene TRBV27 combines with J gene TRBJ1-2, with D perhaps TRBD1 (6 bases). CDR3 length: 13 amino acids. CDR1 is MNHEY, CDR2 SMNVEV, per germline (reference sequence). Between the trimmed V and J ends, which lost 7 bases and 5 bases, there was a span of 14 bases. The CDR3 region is CASTGGHGYGYTF. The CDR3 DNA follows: TGTGCCAGCACTGGGGGGCATGGGTATGGCTACACCTTC.

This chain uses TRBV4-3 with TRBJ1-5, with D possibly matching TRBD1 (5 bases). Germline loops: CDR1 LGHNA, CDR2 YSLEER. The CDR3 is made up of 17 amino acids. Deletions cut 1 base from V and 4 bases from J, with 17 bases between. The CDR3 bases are TGCGCCAGCAGCCAAGCGCTCACAGGATACAATAATCAGCCCCAGCATTTT. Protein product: CASSQALTGYNNQPQHF.

The CDR3 sequence is CASSQAGEYEQYF. CDR3 sequence (DNA): TGCGCCAGCAGCCAAGCTGGGGAATACGAGCAGTACTTC. This chain connects TRBV4-3 to TRBJ2-7; D unclear. V lost 1 base and J 4 bases, leaving 8 bases between the germline ends. The CDR3 loop spans 13 amino acids. Germline CDR1 reads LGHNA; CDR2 reads YSLEER.

The CDR3 region has the DNA TGTGCCAGCAGTTCCTTCGGGACTAGCGGGGGGTCTAGCACAGATACGCAGTATTTT. Translation: CASSSFGTSGGSSTDTQYF. This chain links TRBV28 with TRBJ2-3, with 15 bases that match TRBD2. CDR1 and CDR2 from the germline V gene are MDHEN and SYDVKM. This CDR3 region has 19 residues. The junction had 8 bases not matched to a gene; V was cut back by 4 bases and J by 0 bases.